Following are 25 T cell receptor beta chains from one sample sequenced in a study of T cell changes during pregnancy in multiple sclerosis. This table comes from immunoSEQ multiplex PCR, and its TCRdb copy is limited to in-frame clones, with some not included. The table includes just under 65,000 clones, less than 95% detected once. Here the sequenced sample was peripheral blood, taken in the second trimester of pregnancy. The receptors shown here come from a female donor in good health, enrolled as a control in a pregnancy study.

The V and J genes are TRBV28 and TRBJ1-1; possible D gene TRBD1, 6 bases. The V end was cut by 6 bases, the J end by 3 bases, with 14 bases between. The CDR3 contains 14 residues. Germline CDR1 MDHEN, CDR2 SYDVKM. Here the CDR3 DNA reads TGTGCCAGCAGCCTGACAGGTTATGACACTGAAGCTTTCTTT. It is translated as CASSLTGYDTEAFF.

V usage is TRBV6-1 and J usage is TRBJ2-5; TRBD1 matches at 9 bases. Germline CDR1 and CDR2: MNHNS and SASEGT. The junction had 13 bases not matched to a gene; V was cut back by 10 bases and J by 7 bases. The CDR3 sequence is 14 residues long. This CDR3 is CATTRDRDLGTQYF. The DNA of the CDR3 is TGTGCCACTACCCGGGACAGGGACTTGGGGACCCAGTACTTC.

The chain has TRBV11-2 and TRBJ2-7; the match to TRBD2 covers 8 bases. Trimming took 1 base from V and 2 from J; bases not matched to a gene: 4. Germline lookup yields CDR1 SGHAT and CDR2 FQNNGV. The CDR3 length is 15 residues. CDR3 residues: CASSLAAGDTYEQYF. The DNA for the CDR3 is TGTGCCAGCAGCTTAGCAGCGGGGGACACCTACGAGCAGTACTTC.

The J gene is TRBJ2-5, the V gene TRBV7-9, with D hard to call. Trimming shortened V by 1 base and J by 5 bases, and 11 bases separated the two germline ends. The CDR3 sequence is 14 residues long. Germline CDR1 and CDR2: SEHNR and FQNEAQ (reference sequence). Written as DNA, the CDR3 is TGTGCCAGCAGCTTAGGTCTAGGAAGCGAGACCCAGTACTTC. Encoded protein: CASSLGLGSETQYF.

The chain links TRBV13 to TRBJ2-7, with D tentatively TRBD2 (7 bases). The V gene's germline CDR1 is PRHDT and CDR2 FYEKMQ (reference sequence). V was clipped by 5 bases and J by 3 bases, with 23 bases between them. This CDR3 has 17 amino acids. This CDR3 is CASSPLNRGAPHYEQYF. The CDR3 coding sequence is TGTGCCAGCAGCCCTCTCAATCGGGGGGCTCCCCACTACGAGCAGTACTTC.

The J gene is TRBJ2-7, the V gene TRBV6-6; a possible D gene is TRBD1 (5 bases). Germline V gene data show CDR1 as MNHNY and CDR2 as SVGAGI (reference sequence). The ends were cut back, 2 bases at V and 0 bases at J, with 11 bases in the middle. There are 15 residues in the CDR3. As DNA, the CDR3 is TGTGCCAGCAGTTACGTCCAGGGCTTCTCCTACGAGCAGTACTTC. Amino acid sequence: CASSYVQGFSYEQYF.

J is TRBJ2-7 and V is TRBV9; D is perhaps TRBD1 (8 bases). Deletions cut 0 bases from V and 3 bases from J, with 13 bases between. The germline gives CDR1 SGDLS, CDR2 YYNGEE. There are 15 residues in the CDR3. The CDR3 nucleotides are TGTGCCAGCAGCGTAGAAACAGGGGGGGGCTACGAGCAGTACTTC. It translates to CASSVETGGGYEQYF.

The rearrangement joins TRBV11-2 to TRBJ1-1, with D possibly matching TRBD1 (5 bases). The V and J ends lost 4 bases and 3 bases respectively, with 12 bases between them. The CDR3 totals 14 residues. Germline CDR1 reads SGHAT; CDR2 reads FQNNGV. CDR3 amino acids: CASSSSPGYTEAFF. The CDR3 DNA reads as TGTGCCAGCAGCTCTTCCCCAGGGTACACTGAAGCTTTCTTT.

CDR3 amino acids: CATSSARTGELFF. Here the CDR3 DNA reads TGTGCCACCAGCAGTGCGAGGACCGGGGAGCTGTTTTTT. The chain carries TRBV15 and TRBJ2-2, with D uncertain. Trimming removed 3 bases at V and 5 bases at J, with 7 bases between. The CDR3 is made up of 13 amino acids. Germline lookup yields CDR1 LNHNV and CDR2 YYDKDF (reference sequence).

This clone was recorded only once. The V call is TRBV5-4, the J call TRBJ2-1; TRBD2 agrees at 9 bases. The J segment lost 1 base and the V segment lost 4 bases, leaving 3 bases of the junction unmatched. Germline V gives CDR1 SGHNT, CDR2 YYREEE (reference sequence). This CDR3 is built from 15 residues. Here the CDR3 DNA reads TGTGCCAGCAGCCGGACTAGCGAATCCTACAATGAGCAGTTCTTC. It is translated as CASSRTSESYNEQFF. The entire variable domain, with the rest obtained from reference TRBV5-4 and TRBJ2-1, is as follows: ETGVTQSPTHLIKTRGQQVTLRCSSQSGHNTVSWYQQALGQGPQFIFQYYREEENGRGNFPPRFSGLQFPNYSSELNVNALELDDSALYLCASSRTSESYNEQFFGPGTRLTVL.

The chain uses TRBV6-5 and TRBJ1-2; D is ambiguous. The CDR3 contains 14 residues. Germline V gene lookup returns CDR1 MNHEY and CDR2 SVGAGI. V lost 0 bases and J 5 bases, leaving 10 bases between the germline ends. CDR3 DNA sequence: TGTGCCAGCAGTTACTCGATCGCCACTTATGGCTACACCTTC. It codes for CASSYSIATYGYTF.

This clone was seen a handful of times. The CDR3 here is CASSEYGEGDTQYF. DNA for the CDR3: TGTGCCAGCAGTGAATACGGGGAAGGAGATACGCAGTATTTT. The chain links TRBV2 to TRBJ2-3; the D gene is possibly TRBD2 (5 bases). Germline loops: CDR1 SNHLY, CDR2 FYNNEI. This CDR3 contains 14 residues. V lost 2 bases, J lost 5 bases, and 11 bases lay in between.

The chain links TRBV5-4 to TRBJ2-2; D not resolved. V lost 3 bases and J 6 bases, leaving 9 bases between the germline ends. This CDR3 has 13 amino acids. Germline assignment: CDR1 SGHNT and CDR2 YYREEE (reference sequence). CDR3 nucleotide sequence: TGTGCCAGCAGCTCCCCAGGCCCCGGGGAGCTGTTTTTT. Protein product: CASSSPGPGELFF.

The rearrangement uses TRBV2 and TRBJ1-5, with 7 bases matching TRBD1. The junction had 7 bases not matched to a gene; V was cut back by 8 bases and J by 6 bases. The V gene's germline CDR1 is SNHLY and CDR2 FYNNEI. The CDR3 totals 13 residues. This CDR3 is CASRDRARQPQHF. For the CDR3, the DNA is TGTGCCAGCCGAGACAGGGCGCGTCAGCCCCAGCATTTT.

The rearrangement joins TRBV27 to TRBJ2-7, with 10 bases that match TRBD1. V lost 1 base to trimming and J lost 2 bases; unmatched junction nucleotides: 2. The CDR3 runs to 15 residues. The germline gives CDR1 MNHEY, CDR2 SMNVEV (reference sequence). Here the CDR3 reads CASSLYGTGAYEQYF. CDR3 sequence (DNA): TGTGCCAGCAGTTTATACGGGACAGGGGCCTACGAGCAGTACTTC.

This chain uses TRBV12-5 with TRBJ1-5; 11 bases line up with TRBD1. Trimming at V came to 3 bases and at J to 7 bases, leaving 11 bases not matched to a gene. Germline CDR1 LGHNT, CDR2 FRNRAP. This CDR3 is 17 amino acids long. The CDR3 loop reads CASGLEVGTGGNQPQHF. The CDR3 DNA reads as TGTGCTAGTGGTTTAGAAGTTGGGACAGGGGGGAACCAGCCCCAGCATTTT.

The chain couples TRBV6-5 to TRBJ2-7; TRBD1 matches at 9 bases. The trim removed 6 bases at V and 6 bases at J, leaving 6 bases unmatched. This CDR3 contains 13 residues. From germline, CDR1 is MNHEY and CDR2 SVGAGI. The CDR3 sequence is CASRSGTGPEQYF. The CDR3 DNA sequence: TGTGCCAGCAGGTCCGGGACAGGGCCCGAGCAGTACTTC.

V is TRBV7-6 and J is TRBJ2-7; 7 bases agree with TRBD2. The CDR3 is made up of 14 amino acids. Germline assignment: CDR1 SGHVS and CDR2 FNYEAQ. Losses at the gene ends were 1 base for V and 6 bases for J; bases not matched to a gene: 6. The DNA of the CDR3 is TGTGCCAGCAGCTTAGGGACTAGGTCCAGCGAGCAGTACTTC. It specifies CASSLGTRSSEQYF.

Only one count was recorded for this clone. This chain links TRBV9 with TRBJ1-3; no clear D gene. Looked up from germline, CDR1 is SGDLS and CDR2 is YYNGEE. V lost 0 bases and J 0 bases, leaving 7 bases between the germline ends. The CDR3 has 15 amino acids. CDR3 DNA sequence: TGTGCCAGCAGCGTAGGTGTGAGCTCTGGAAACACCATATATTTT. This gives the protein CASSVGVSSGNTIYF.

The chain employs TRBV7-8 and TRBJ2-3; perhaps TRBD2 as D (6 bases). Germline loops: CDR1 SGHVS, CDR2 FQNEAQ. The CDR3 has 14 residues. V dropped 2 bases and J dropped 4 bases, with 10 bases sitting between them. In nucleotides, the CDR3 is TGTGCCAGCAGCTTAAGGGCTAGCGCAGATACGCAGTATTTT. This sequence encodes CASSLRASADTQYF.

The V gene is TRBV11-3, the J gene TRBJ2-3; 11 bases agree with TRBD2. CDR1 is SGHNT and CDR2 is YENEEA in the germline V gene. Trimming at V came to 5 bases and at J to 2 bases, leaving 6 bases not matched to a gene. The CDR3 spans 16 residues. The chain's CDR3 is CASSQRTSGYTDTQYF. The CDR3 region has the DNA TGTGCCAGCAGCCAAAGGACTAGCGGGTACACAGATACGCAGTATTTT.

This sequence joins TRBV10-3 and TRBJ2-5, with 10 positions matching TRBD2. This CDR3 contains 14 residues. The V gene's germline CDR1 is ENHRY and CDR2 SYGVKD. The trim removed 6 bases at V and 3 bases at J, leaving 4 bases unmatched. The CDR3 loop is CAIRSLAGEETQYF. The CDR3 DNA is TGTGCCATCAGGTCCCTAGCGGGAGAAGAGACCCAGTACTTC.

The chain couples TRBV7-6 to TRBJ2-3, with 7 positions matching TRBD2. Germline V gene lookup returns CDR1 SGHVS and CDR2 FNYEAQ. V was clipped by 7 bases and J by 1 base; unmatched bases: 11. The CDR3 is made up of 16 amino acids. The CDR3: CASTAAGREGTDTQYF. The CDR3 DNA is TGTGCCAGCACCGCCGCGGGGAGGGAGGGCACAGATACGCAGTATTTT.

The chain's CDR3 is CASGFGGINEKLFF. The CDR3 DNA reads TGTGCTAGTGGTTTTGGAGGGATTAATGAAAAACTGTTTTTT. The chain employs TRBV12-5 and TRBJ1-4, with D uncertain. Germline loops: CDR1 LGHNT, CDR2 FRNRAP. The CDR3 is made up of 14 amino acids. Trimming left V 3 bases short and J 4 bases short, with 9 bases between. The whole variable domain, filled in from reference TRBV12-5 and TRBJ1-4, reads DARVTQTPRHKVTEMGQEVTMRCQPILGHNTVFWYRQTMMQGLELLAYFRNRAPLDDSGMPKDRFSAEMPDATLATLKIQPSEPRDSAVYFCASGFGGINEKLFFGSGTQLSVL.

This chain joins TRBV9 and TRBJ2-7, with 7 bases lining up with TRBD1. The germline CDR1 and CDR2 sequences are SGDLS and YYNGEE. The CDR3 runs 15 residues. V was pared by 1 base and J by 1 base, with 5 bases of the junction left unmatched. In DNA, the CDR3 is TGTGCCAGCAGCGTAAGTGACAGGGCGTCCTACGAGCAGTACTTC. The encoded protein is CASSVSDRASYEQYF.